The 31 T cell receptor beta chains reported below all come from one sample, sequenced in a study of blood T cell repertoires in COVID-19. Sequencing used immunoSEQ multiplex PCR; TCRdb keeps in-frame clones, though not all of them. This sample carries about 110,000 clones, roughly 83% of them seen once, and the ten largest clones take 0.8% to 1%. Sequencing was performed on peripheral blood. These receptor sequences come from a woman between 65 and 79 years old with acute or convalescent COVID-19.

This clone has just a few counts. The gene calls are TRBV28 and TRBJ1-1; D is possibly TRBD1 (5 bases). From germline, CDR1 is MDHEN and CDR2 SYDVKM. The CDR3 consists of 15 residues. Between the trimmed V and J ends, which lost 4 bases and 9 bases, there was a span of 21 bases. This CDR3 reads CASSSPGDPSTQAFF. The CDR3 DNA sequence: TGTGCCAGCAGTTCCCCGGGGGATCCCTCGACCCAAGCTTTCTTT.

This chain uses TRBV19 with TRBJ2-2; 9 bases line up with TRBD1. The germline V gene has CDR1 LNHDA and CDR2 SQIVND (reference sequence). This CDR3 has 15 amino acids. V gave up 8 bases and J gave up 5 bases; unmatched junction bases: 9. CDR3 bases: TGTGCCAGTCAACCACAGGGGGCATTAACCGGGGAGCTGTTTTTT. Translation gives CASQPQGALTGELFF.

The chain uses TRBV28 and TRBJ2-3, with 11 bases identical to TRBD2. The CDR3 runs 16 residues. Trimming took 5 bases from V and 4 from J; bases not matched to a gene: 8. Germline V lookup: CDR1 MDHEN, CDR2 SYDVKM. This CDR3 reads CASSESSGRAPDTQYF. For the CDR3, the DNA is TGTGCCAGCAGTGAGAGTAGCGGGAGGGCCCCAGATACGCAGTATTTT.

The chain has TRBV10-3 and TRBJ1-1; perhaps TRBD1 as D (5 bases). There are 11 residues in the CDR3. Trimming took off 2 bases at V and 8 bases at J, with 6 bases between the two ends. Germline V lookup: CDR1 ENHRY, CDR2 SYGVKD. Here the CDR3 reads CAISEGAEAFF. In DNA, the CDR3 is TGTGCCATCAGTGAGGGGGCGGAAGCTTTCTTT.

This clone has only one observation. The V call is TRBV11-3, the J call TRBJ2-3, with 14 bases aligning to TRBD2. V trimming: 4 bases; J trimming: 4 bases; junction bases outside the gene matches: 7. Germline V gene sequence: CDR1 SGHNT, CDR2 YENEEA. This CDR3 has 17 residues. The CDR3 spells CASSSRAGLAGADTQYF. The CDR3 region has the DNA TGTGCCAGCAGCTCTCGAGCGGGACTAGCGGGAGCAGATACGCAGTATTTT. Using reference TRBV11-3 and TRBJ2-3 for the parts outside the CDR3, the full variable domain is EAGVVQSPRYKIIEKKQPVAFWCNPISGHNTLYWYLQNLGQGPELLIRYENEEAVDDSQLPKDRFSAERLKGVDSTLKIQPAELGDSAVYLCASSSRAGLAGADTQYFGPGTRLTVL.

The chain links TRBV14 to TRBJ1-2, with unresolved D. The V gene lost 0 bases and the J gene lost 4 bases, with 9 bases spanning the gap. This CDR3 has 14 amino acids. Germline V gene lookup returns CDR1 SGHDN and CDR2 FVKESK. The CDR3: CASSQDLGSYGYTF. CDR3 nucleotides: TGTGCCAGCAGCCAAGATCTAGGGAGCTATGGCTACACCTTC.

The chain carries TRBV7-2 and TRBJ2-7; perhaps TRBD1 as D (6 bases). The CDR3 runs 14 residues. V dropped 3 bases and J dropped 4 bases, with 13 bases sitting between them. Germline loops: CDR1 SGHTA, CDR2 FQGNSA. CDR3 in DNA: TGTGCCAGCAGCTTTAGGACAGATCTTTACGAGCAGTACTTC. It specifies CASSFRTDLYEQYF.

The V and J genes are TRBV9 and TRBJ1-2; the D gene is possibly TRBD1 (5 bases). This CDR3 has 12 residues. CDR1 and CDR2 from the germline V gene are SGDLS and YYNGEE. Trimming cost V 9 bases and J 1 base, with 10 bases left between them. The CDR3 protein is CAKPGNNYGYTF. The CDR3 region has the DNA TGTGCCAAGCCAGGGAATAACTATGGCTACACCTTC.

This clone was detected a few times. In nucleotides, the CDR3 is TGTGCCAGCAGCCTAACCGACAGGGGTGGTTACGAGCAGTACTTC. Amino acids: CASSLTDRGGYEQYF. The J gene is TRBJ2-7, the V gene TRBV7-6; 8 positions match TRBD1. CDR1 and CDR2 from the germline V gene are SGHVS and FNYEAQ. The J segment lost 4 bases and the V segment lost 5 bases, leaving 10 bases of the junction unmatched. The length of the CDR3 is 15 residues.

The gene calls are TRBV30 and TRBJ2-2; 8 nucleotides align to TRBD1. The junction had 6 bases not matched to a gene; V was cut back by 2 bases and J by 4 bases. This CDR3 comprises 15 residues. Germline V gene lookup returns CDR1 GTSNPN and CDR2 SVGIG (reference sequence). The CDR3 DNA is TGTGCCTGGAGTCCCCGGGACAGGTTCACCGGGGAGCTGTTTTTT. Its translation is CAWSPRDRFTGELFF.

This clone has more than one count but fewer than ten. In the same sample, other DNA sequences code for this CDR3. This chain joins TRBV28 and TRBJ1-5; TRBD1 aligns across 7 bases. CDR1 and CDR2 (germline): MDHEN, SYDVKM. The ends lost 5 bases at V and 0 bases at J; junction bases unmatched: 1. This CDR3 spans 14 amino acids. The CDR3 nucleotides read TGTGCCAGCAGTCGGGACAGTAGCAATCAGCCCCAGCATTTT. Its protein is CASSRDSSNQPQHF.

The chain recombines TRBV11-2 with TRBJ2-3; D unresolved. Looked up from germline, CDR1 is SGHAT and CDR2 is FQNNGV. V lost 1 base and J lost 6, with 8 bases in between. This CDR3 region has 13 residues. The CDR3 DNA reads TGTGCCAGCAGCTTAGCTAGGTTGGATACGCAGTATTTT. Translation: CASSLARLDTQYF.

The chain is built from TRBV7-9 and TRBJ1-5; possible D gene TRBD1, 5 bases. The CDR3 length is 15 residues. V was clipped by 6 bases and J by 6 bases, with 18 bases between them. CDR1 is SEHNR, CDR2 FQNEAQ, per germline (reference sequence). The CDR3 reads CASSTVGGEAQPQHF. CDR3 coding DNA: TGTGCCAGCAGTACAGTCGGGGGTGAAGCTCAGCCCCAGCATTTT.

This clone was seen a few times. This chain links TRBV5-4 with TRBJ2-1; 8 positions agree with TRBD2. The J segment lost 6 bases and the V segment lost 3 bases, leaving 14 bases of the junction unmatched. The CDR3 runs to 17 residues. Germline V gives CDR1 SGHNT, CDR2 YYREEE (reference sequence). The CDR3 spells CASSSGGIGGAGNEQFF. The CDR3 DNA reads TGTGCCAGCAGCTCCGGTGGTATCGGGGGGGCAGGCAATGAGCAGTTCTTC.

The V call is TRBV3-1 (or the pseudogene TRBV3-2), the J call TRBJ2-7, with a possible D match to TRBD2 (6 bases). Germline CDR1 LGHDT, CDR2 YNNKEL (reference sequence). CDR3 size: 14 residues. Trimming shortened V by 1 base and J by 6 bases, and 13 bases separated the two germline ends. The chain's CDR3 is CASSQVSLASEQYF. The CDR3 DNA sequence: TGTGCCAGCAGCCAAGTATCACTAGCAAGCGAGCAGTACTTC.

V and J are TRBV11-2 and TRBJ2-1; 10 nucleotides align to TRBD1. With 5 bases clipped from V and 8 bases from J, the junction kept 6 bases outside the gene matches. CDR3 length: 14 amino acids. In germline, CDR1 is SGHAT, CDR2 FQNNGV. The CDR3 protein is CASSPGTGEYEQFF. Written as DNA, the CDR3 is TGTGCCAGCAGCCCCGGGACAGGGGAGTATGAGCAGTTCTTC.

The chain joins TRBV7-2 to TRBJ2-3; TRBD2 is a possible D gene (6 bases). V lost 2 bases and J 7 bases, leaving 10 bases between the germline ends. Germline CDR1 and CDR2: SGHTA and FQGNSA. This CDR3 is 13 amino acids long. Here the CDR3 reads CASSLRGLNTQYF. CDR3 DNA: TGTGCCAGCAGCTTAAGGGGACTGAATACGCAGTATTTT.

The chain carries TRBV5-1 and TRBJ2-7; D possibly corresponds to TRBD2 (5 bases). The CDR3 runs 13 residues. Germline CDR1 SGHRS, CDR2 YFSETQ. V was trimmed by 5 bases and J by 3 bases, leaving 12 bases between them. In DNA, the CDR3 is TGCGCCAGCAGAACGGGGTCCTTCTACGAGCAGTACTTC. This codes for CASRTGSFYEQYF.

The DNA of the CDR3 is TGCGCCAGCAGCTTGGAGGGACTAGCGAGTTCCTACGAGCAGTACTTC. Translating it yields CASSLEGLASSYEQYF. The gene calls are TRBV5-1 and TRBJ2-7, with TRBD2 identical over 10 bases. Unmatched junction bases numbered 4, after V lost 0 bases and J lost 1 base. The CDR3 is made up of 16 amino acids. Germline assignment: CDR1 SGHRS and CDR2 YFSETQ.

This clone was seen a few times. This chain joins TRBV9 and TRBJ1-2; TRBD1 might be the D (5 bases). Germline-derived CDR1 and CDR2 are SGDLS and YYNGEE. V was trimmed by 3 bases and J by 8 bases, leaving 20 bases between them. The CDR3 contains 15 residues. The DNA for the CDR3 is TGTGCCAGCAGCGAGGGGTTGACTCCGAAGGGAGGCTACACCTTC. As protein: CASSEGLTPKGGYTF.

This sequence joins TRBV28 and TRBJ1-1, with D unclear. V shed 9 bases and J shed 0 bases, with 11 bases lying between them. Germline V lookup: CDR1 MDHEN, CDR2 SYDVKM. This CDR3 is built from 13 residues. CDR3 sequence: CASGLLVNTEAFF. The DNA for the CDR3 is TGTGCCAGTGGACTGTTGGTGAACACTGAAGCTTTCTTT.

The rearrangement uses TRBV12-3 or TRBV12-4 and TRBJ1-2, with D unresolved. The CDR3 runs to 13 residues. V lost 3 bases and J lost 0, with 5 bases in between. CDR3 region: CASSLTSNYGYTF. The CDR3 DNA is TGTGCCAGCAGTTTGACATCTAACTATGGCTACACCTTC.

The V call is TRBV27, the J call TRBJ1-2; unclear D gene. V shed 0 bases and J shed 7 bases, with 9 bases lying between them. The CDR3 runs to 13 residues. CDR1 and CDR2 (germline): MNHEY, SMNVEV (reference sequence). CDR3 in amino acids: CASSLSGSGGYTF. The CDR3 nucleotides are TGTGCCAGCAGTTTATCCGGGAGTGGTGGCTACACCTTC.

The J gene is TRBJ2-1, the V gene TRBV14; 14 nucleotides align to TRBD2. Unmatched junction bases numbered 2, after V lost 1 base and J lost 6 bases. This CDR3 has 16 residues. The germline V gene has CDR1 SGHDN and CDR2 FVKESK. The CDR3 bases are TGTGCCAGCAGCCAAGGACTAGCGGGAGGGAGCAATGAGCAGTTCTTC. As protein: CASSQGLAGGSNEQFF.

CDR3 in amino acids: CATSDSYTDSTHTDTQYF. CDR3 sequence (DNA): TGTGCCACCAGTGATTCATACACGGACAGCACTCACACAGATACGCAGTATTTT. The V call is TRBV24-1, the J call TRBJ2-3, with TRBD1 as a possible D gene (6 bases). Trimming took 2 bases from V and 2 from J, leaving 19 bases between them. The CDR3 contains 18 residues. Germline V gene sequence: CDR1 KGHDR, CDR2 SFDVKD.

The chain uses TRBV27 and TRBJ2-1; tentatively, D is TRBD1 (5 bases). Germline V lookup: CDR1 MNHEY, CDR2 SMNVEV (reference sequence). The CDR3 length is 17 residues. The V gene lost 6 bases and the J gene lost 4 bases, with 22 bases spanning the gap. The CDR3 DNA follows: TGTGCCAGCAGAACCGACAGTAGACAAGATACATACAATGAGCAGTTCTTC. Its protein product is CASRTDSRQDTYNEQFF.

This chain connects TRBV4-2 to TRBJ2-2, with 11 positions matching TRBD2. Trimming took 4 bases from V and 5 from J; bases not matched to a gene: 3. Looked up from germline, CDR1 is LGHNA and CDR2 is YNFKEQ. The CDR3 is 15 amino acids. The CDR3 sequence: CASSPWTSGTGELFF. Written as DNA, the CDR3 is TGTGCCAGCAGCCCCTGGACTAGCGGGACCGGGGAGCTGTTTTTT.

The chain combines TRBV30 with TRBJ1-1; 9 bases fit TRBD1. With V trimmed by 4 bases and J by 7 bases, 10 bases remained unmatched. In germline, CDR1 is GTSNPN, CDR2 SVGIG (reference sequence). This CDR3 is built from 14 residues. The DNA of the CDR3 is TGTGCCTGGATTCTAGACAGGGGGAAGGGTGAAGCTTTCTTT. As protein: CAWILDRGKGEAFF. The full variable domain, with the rest looked up from reference TRBV30 and TRBJ1-1, is SQTIHQWPATLVQPVGSPLSLECTVEGTSNPNLYWYRQAAGRGLQLLFYSVGIGQISSEVPQNLSASRPQDRQFILSSKKLLLSDSGFYLCAWILDRGKGEAFFGQGTRLTVV.

The chain combines TRBV9 with TRBJ1-4; 7 bases map to TRBD1. This CDR3 contains 16 residues. The V segment lost 0 bases and the J segment 8 bases; nucleotides outside the gene matches: 10. Germline CDR1 and CDR2: SGDLS and YYNGEE. In DNA, the CDR3 is TGTGCCAGCAGCGTAGCAGGGGGGACCCCGGGGGAAAAACTGTTTTTT. The encoded protein is CASSVAGGTPGEKLFF.

The genes are TRBV5-1 and TRBJ1-5; 8 nucleotides line up with TRBD1. The V and J ends lost 2 bases and 3 bases, in that order; junction bases with no gene match: 7. This CDR3 spans 16 amino acids. CDR1 and CDR2 from the germline V gene are SGHRS and YFSETQ. The CDR3 sequence is CASSLTGGDHNQPQHF. The CDR3 region has the DNA TGCGCCAGCAGCTTAACAGGGGGGGATCACAATCAGCCCCAGCATTTT. The whole variable domain, filled in from reference TRBV5-1 and TRBJ1-5, reads KAGVTQTPRYLIKTRGQQVTLSCSPISGHRSVSWYQQTPGQGLQFLFEYFSETQRNKGNFPGRFSGRQFSNSRSEMNVSTLELGDSALYLCASSLTGGDHNQPQHFGDGTRLSIL.

The genes are TRBV3-1 (or the pseudogene TRBV3-2) and TRBJ1-2, with 7 bases identical to TRBD1. The CDR3 spans 13 residues. V shed 4 bases and J 2 bases; nucleotides not matched to a gene: 1. Germline V gene sequence: CDR1 LGHDT, CDR2 YNNKEL (reference sequence). As DNA, the CDR3 is TGTGCCAGCAGCCGGGACAGCAACTATGGCTACACCTTC. Its translation is CASSRDSNYGYTF.